This is a list of T cell receptor beta chains from one sample in a study of early T cells in non-severe SARS-CoV-2 infection. TCRdb ran MiXCR on the 5' RACE reads and lists one entry per CDR3 protein. Among fewer than 35,000 distinct CDR3 sequences, about 5.7% were seen once, and the ten largest hold approximately 6.6%. The material sequenced was whole blood. These receptors came from an adult who was a healthcare worker with PCR-confirmed SARS-CoV-2 infection or an uninfected control (not recorded which). CDR3s include the opening cysteine and the closing phenylalanine or tryptophan. The order of the fields is J gene, clone size, D gene, V gene, CDR3 length, CDR3 DNA, CDR3 protein. A D gene is named only where the DNA matches it firmly. Clone size is given for some rows only: seen once, a few or many times, or a class if the clone is expanded.

TRBJ2-1,many,TRBD2,TRBV6-1,13,TGTGCCAGCAGTGAAGCAGGCGGGAGCCTGGGGTTCTTC,CASSEAGGSLGFF
TRBJ2-7,.,TRBD2,TRBV14,19,TGTGCCAGCAGCCAACAAAGCCTCGGGACTAGCGCTATTATTTACGAGCAGTACTTC,CASSQQSLGTSAIIYEQYF
TRBJ2-1,.,.,TRBV6-1,15,TGTGCCAGCAGTGAAGTGAGTAGCTCCTACAATGAGCAGTTCTTC,CASSEVSSSYNEQFF
TRBJ2-4,few,.,TRBV9,13,TGTGCCAGCAGCGTAGGCCTTCAAAACATTCAGTACTTC,CASSVGLQNIQYF
TRBJ1-6,many,.,TRBV20-1,15,TGCAGTGCTAGTTTTAGGTCCCGGTATAATTCACCCCTCCACTTT,CSASFRSRYNSPLHF
TRBJ2-7,many,TRBD1,TRBV5-1,14,TGCGCCAGCAGCCAAGGACAGGGCAGGGTCGAGCAGTACTTC,CASSQGQGRVEQYF
TRBJ1-5,.,.,TRBV7-3,15,TGTGCCAGCAGCTTCGGCAGGGTCTTAGGACAGCCCCAGCATTTT,CASSFGRVLGQPQHF
TRBJ2-2,few,.,TRBV5-1,16,TGCGCCAGCAGCTTGGGACACCATTCGAACACCGGGGAGCTGTTTTTT,CASSLGHHSNTGELFF
TRBJ2-3,.,TRBD2,TRBV5-5,18,TGTGCCAGCAGCTTCTTAGCGGGGCTGGTCCCGGGCACAGATACGCAGTATTTT,CASSFLAGLVPGTDTQYF
TRBJ1-1,.,TRBD1,TRBV5-6,16,TGTGCCAGCAGCTTGACTCCAGGGGGCGCGAACACTGAAGCTTTCTTT,CASSLTPGGANTEAFF
TRBJ2-1,many,.,TRBV19,16,TGTGCCAGTAGCACGAACAGGGATTATCCCTACAATGAGCAGTTCTTC,CASSTNRDYPYNEQFF
TRBJ1-2,many,TRBD1,TRBV12-3/TRBV12-4,13,TGTGCCAGCAGTTTAGCCGGGACAGAGTCCTACACCTTC,CASSLAGTESYTF